The table lists the clone carrying this T cell receptor (beta chain) with many counts. Its specificity is not known. Among the patients, all were node-negative on CT and PET/CT, and none had received prior chemotherapy or radiotherapy or had other malignancies. The CDR3 runs 13 residues. Trimming removed 6 bases from V and 4 bases from J, with 14 bases in between. Germline V CDR1 and CDR2: DFQATT, SNEGSKA (reference sequence). The sample comes from a study of prognosis after radiotherapy for stage I lung cancer. Study-wide findings and caveats: Following stereotactic body radiation therapy, unique TCR clone counts fell, with a median of around 10,000 versus 6,900.

Template was genomic DNA; TCR beta CDR3 amplified in two multiplex PCR rounds. Primers specific to each TRBV and TRBJ gene drove first-round PCR. TCRdb re-called the multiplex PCR reads with MiXCR, one entry per CDR3 protein. Among around 17,000 distinct CDR3 sequences listed, roughly 30% were seen once. V gene TRBV20-1 combines with J gene TRBJ2-3; no clear D gene. Sequenced here: PBMCs, sampled before or after stereotactic body radiation therapy (not recorded which). This sequence originates from a donor over 45 with non-small cell lung cancer. The CDR3 nucleotides are TGCAGTGCCCCCTGGGGTGTTTCAGATACGCAGTATTTT. Translation gives CSAPWGVSDTQYF.